Each of the 6 T cell receptor beta chains below was sequenced from the same sample in a study of blood T cell repertoires in COVID-19 (dated by TCRdb to 2018 to 2020). The library was produced with the immunoSEQ multiplex PCR assay. TCRdb retrieved this table from immuneACCESS and kept in-frame rearrangements only. Not all clones are present; in checked studies, unresolved V genes account for under half, and no reason is known for the remainder. The sample table contains some 460,000 clones; only one count was recorded for nearly 90% of them. The ten top clones hold just under 2% of the sample. The specimen sequenced was PBMCs or T cells enriched from blood (not recorded which). Receptors originate from a woman aged 18-29 years with acute COVID-19.

The rearrangement links TRBV29-1 to TRBJ2-1, with 16 bases fitting TRBD2. Germline values: CDR1 SQVTM, CDR2 ANQGSEA. This CDR3 region has 16 residues. V shed 3 bases, J shed 4 bases, and the junction held 3 bases outside the gene matches. CDR3 residues: CSVEGLAGGHYNEQFF. The CDR3 DNA reads TGCAGCGTTGAGGGACTAGCGGGGGGGCATTACAATGAGCAGTTCTTC.

The chain uses TRBV19 and TRBJ1-6, with 9 bases identical to TRBD1. V lost 8 bases and J lost 9; bases outside the gene matches: 5. This CDR3 comprises 13 residues. CDR1 is LNHDA, CDR2 SQIVND, per germline (reference sequence). CDR3: CASSGQGASPLHF. CDR3 nucleotide sequence: TGTGCCAGTTCGGGACAGGGAGCTTCACCCCTCCACTTT. Based on the CDR3 plus reference TRBV19 and TRBJ1-6, the full variable domain is DGGITQSPKYLFRKEGQNVTLSCEQNLNHDAMYWYRQDPGQGLRLIYYSQIVNDFQKGDIAEGYSVSREKKESFPLTVTSAQKNPTAFYLCASSGQGASPLHFGNGTRLTVT.

This chain links TRBV28 with TRBJ1-4, with D perhaps matching TRBD1 (5 bases). The CDR3 contains 14 residues. With 8 bases removed from V and 8 bases from J, the gap between germline ends came to 18 bases. Germline V gives CDR1 MDHEN, CDR2 SYDVKM. The CDR3 loop is CASRAGGGGEKLFF. In DNA form, the CDR3 reads TGTGCCAGCCGGGCGGGGGGTGGCGGGGAAAAACTGTTTTTT. The variable domain in full, completed from reference TRBV28 and TRBJ1-4, reads DVKVTQSSRYLVKRTGEKVFLECVQDMDHENMFWYRQDPGLGLRLIYFSYDVKMKEKGDIPEGYSVSREKKERFSLILESASTNQTSMYLCASRAGGGGEKLFFGSGTQLSVL.

The chain links TRBV29-1 to TRBJ1-1, with TRBD1 identical over 7 bases. This CDR3 contains 15 residues. The junction had 14 bases not matched to a gene; V was cut back by 6 bases and J by 4 bases. Per the germline V gene, CDR1 is SQVTM and CDR2 is ANQGSEA. CDR3 protein: CSVAGTATGSTEAFF. CDR3 nucleotides: TGCAGCGTAGCCGGGACAGCAACAGGGAGCACTGAAGCTTTCTTT.

This chain links TRBV6-2 or TRBV6-3 with TRBJ2-7, with 8 bases matching TRBD2. The CDR3 length is 15 residues. Germline V gene sequence: CDR1 MNHEY, CDR2 SVGEGT. V shed 2 bases, J shed 0 bases, and the junction held 3 bases outside the gene matches. The DNA for the CDR3 is TGTGCCAGCAGTTACCAACTAGCGGCCTCCTACGAGCAGTACTTC. It codes for CASSYQLAASYEQYF.

This clone was picked up one time. The rearrangement links TRBV3-1 (or the pseudogene TRBV3-2) to TRBJ1-5, with D possibly matching TRBD1 (6 bases). V dropped 0 bases and J dropped 1 base, with 13 bases sitting between them. The CDR3 covers 17 residues. Germline loops: CDR1 LGHDT, CDR2 YNNKEL (reference sequence). CDR3 in amino acids: CASSQERGHLSNQPQHF. The DNA of the CDR3 is TGTGCCAGCAGCCAAGAAAGGGGACACCTAAGCAATCAGCCCCAGCATTTT.